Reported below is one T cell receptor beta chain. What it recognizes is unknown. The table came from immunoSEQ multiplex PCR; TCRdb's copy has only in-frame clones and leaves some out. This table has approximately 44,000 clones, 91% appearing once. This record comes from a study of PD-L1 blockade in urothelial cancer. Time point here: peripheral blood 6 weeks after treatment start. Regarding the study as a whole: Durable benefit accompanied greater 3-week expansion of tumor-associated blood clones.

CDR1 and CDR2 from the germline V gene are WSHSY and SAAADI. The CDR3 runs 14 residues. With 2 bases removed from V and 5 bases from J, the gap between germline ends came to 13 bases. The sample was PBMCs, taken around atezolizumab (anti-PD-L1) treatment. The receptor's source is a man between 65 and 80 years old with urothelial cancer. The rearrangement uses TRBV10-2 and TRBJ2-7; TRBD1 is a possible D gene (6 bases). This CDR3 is CASSEGSWTDEQYF. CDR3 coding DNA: TGCGCCAGCAGTGAGGGGAGTTGGACAGACGAGCAGTACTTC.